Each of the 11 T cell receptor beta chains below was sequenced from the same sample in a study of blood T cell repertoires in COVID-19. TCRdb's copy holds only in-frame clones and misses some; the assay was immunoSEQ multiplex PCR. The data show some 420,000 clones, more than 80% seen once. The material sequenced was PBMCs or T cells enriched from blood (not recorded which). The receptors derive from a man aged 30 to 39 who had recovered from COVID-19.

In DNA form, the CDR3 reads TGCGCCAGCAGCCCCGGGACAGGGAACACTGAAGCTTTCTTT. Its protein product is CASSPGTGNTEAFF. The chain combines TRBV5-1 with TRBJ1-1, with 8 nucleotides matching TRBD1. V trimming: 4 bases; J trimming: 1 base; junction bases outside the gene matches: 3. This CDR3 is built from 14 residues. Germline-derived CDR1 and CDR2 are SGHRS and YFSETQ.

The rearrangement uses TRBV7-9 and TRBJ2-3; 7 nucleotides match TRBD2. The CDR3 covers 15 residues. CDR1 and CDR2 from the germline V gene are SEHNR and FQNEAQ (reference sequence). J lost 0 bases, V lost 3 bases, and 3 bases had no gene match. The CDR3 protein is CASSLLAASTDTQYF. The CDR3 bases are TGTGCCAGCAGCTTGCTAGCGGCGAGCACAGATACGCAGTATTTT.

CDR3 protein: CASSIDFRARQYF. In DNA form, the CDR3 reads TGTGCCAGTAGTATAGACTTCAGGGCGAGGCAGTACTTC. V usage is TRBV19 and J usage is TRBJ2-7, with D maybe TRBD1 (5 bases). CDR3 length: 13 amino acids. V lost 0 bases and J lost 9, with 12 bases in between. Germline lookup yields CDR1 LNHDA and CDR2 SQIVND (reference sequence).

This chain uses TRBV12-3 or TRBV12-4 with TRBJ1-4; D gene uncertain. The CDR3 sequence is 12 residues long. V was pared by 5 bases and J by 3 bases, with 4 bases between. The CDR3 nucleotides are TGTGCCAGCAGTCCCTCTAATGAAAAACTGTTTTTT. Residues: CASSPSNEKLFF.

CDR3 region: CASRLLLADTQYF. In DNA, the CDR3 is TGCGCCAGCAGATTGTTACTAGCGGATACGCAGTATTTT. This chain joins TRBV5-1 and TRBJ2-3, with 7 bases matching TRBD2. Germline V lookup: CDR1 SGHRS, CDR2 YFSETQ. This CDR3 is built from 13 residues. With 5 bases clipped from V and 6 bases from J, the junction kept 6 bases outside the gene matches.

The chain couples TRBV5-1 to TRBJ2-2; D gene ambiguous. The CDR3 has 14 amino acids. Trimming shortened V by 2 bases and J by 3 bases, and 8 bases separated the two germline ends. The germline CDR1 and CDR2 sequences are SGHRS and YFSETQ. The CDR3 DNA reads TGCGCCAGCAGCTTTTCTACTGACACCGGGGAGCTGTTTTTT. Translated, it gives CASSFSTDTGELFF.

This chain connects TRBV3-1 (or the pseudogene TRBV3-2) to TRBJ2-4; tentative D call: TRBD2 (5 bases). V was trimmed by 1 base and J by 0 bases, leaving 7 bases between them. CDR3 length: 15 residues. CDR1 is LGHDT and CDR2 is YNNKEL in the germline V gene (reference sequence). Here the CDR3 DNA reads TGTGCCAGCAGCCAAGTAGGACTAGCCAAAAACATTCAGTACTTC. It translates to CASSQVGLAKNIQYF.

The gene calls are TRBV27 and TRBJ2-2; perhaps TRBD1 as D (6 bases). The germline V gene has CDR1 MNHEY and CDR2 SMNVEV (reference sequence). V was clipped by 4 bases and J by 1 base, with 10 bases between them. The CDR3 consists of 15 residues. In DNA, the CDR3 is TGTGCCAGCAGTTGGGACAACCTGAACACCGGGGAGCTGTTTTTT. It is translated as CASSWDNLNTGELFF.

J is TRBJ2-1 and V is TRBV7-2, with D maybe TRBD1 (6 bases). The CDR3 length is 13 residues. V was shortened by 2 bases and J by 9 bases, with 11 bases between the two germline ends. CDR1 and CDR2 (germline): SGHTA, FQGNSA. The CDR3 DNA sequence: TGTGCCAGCAGCTTAAACAGGGCTCTTGAGCAGTTCTTC. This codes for CASSLNRALEQFF.

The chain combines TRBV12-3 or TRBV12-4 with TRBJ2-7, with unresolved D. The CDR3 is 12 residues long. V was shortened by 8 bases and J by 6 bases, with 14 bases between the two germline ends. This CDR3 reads CASCWAASEQYF. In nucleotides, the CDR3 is TGTGCCAGCTGTTGGGCAGCAAGCGAGCAGTACTTC.

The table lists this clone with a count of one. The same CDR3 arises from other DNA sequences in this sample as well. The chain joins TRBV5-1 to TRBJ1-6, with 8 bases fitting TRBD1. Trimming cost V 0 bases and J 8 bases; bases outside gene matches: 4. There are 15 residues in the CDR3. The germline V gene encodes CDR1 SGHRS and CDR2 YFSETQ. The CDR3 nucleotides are TGCGCCAGCAGCTTGGAGGGACAGGTAGATTCACCCCTCCACTTT. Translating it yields CASSLEGQVDSPLHF.